This T cell receptor (beta chain) stems from a study of blood T cells in healthy people across ages (dated by TCRdb to about 2015). In the study overall: Template switching captured roughly one uniquely barcoded TCR beta cDNA molecule per two T cells in model experiments. The study measured age-related changes in TCR beta repertoire diversity using deep sequencing normalized with unique cDNA molecular identifiers. The donors were divided into four age groups: young (average approximately 17 years), middle-aged (around 37), aged (approximately 62) and long-lived (about 90). Two additional independent replicas of 1 million unique cDNA reads from the same blood draw were analyzed for two donors (one aged 18 to 30 and one aged 80 or older).

The paper as a whole reports these results and caveats: Estimates of total diversity based on one million sequenced T cells were regarded as lower bounds and as underestimates. Because the CMV infection status of the donors was unknown, age-related changes in expanded clonotypes may potentially have been confounded. Bulk unsorted PBMC profiling prevented conclusive comparison of naive and antigen-experienced compartments. The percentage of naive T cells measured by flow cytometry correlated strongly with observed TCR beta diversity. Observed TCR beta diversity per million T cells fell roughly linearly with age, and a significant reduction was already apparent by age approximately 40. Compared with the aged group, the long-lived group had more naive CD4+ T cells, fewer expanded clones and increased TCR diversity, a pattern suggesting age selection.

The CDR3 contains 15 residues, cysteine and phenylalanine counted. The DNA shown is the 45-base CDR3, in frame from base 1. CDR1 and CDR2, per the germline V gene, are MGHRA and YSYEKL. Germline trimming: 4 bases from V, 0 bases from J; junction bases outside gene matches: 4. Donors were 39 systemically healthy Caucasian individuals from Russia aged roughly 6 to 90 years. Ten milliliters of peripheral blood were drawn from each donor into EDTA-treated Vacutainer tubes. Ficoll-Paque density-gradient centrifugation was used to isolate PBMCs, with at least 6.5 million obtained per sample. Total RNA, at least 5 micrograms per sample, was extracted from PBMCs with Trizol reagent. Naive CD45RAhigh/CD27high T cell percentages were measured by flow cytometry on a PBMC aliquot from every donor. This clonotype was counted only a few times. Its recognized antigen is unknown. The sample holds no much larger clone one base away, and base qualities are not on file.

The library was built by means of 5' RACE. Reads for this sample came from an Illumina HiSeq 2500. The second PCR ran for roughly 7 to 11 cycles and used a J-beta primer mix along with a sample-barcoded 5' primer. A template-switch 5' adaptor carrying 12 random nucleotides introduced a unique molecular identifier onto each TCR beta cDNA molecule. At least 2.5 million CDR3-containing paired-end reads were obtained from each sample. First-strand cDNA was synthesized from all RNA with the Mint cDNA synthesis kit, primed by a TRBC-specific oligonucleotide. Following uracil-DNA glycosylase treatment, all cDNA underwent a first 18-cycle PCR with the universal primers M1SS and BC2_uni_R. The authors processed their data as follows. For normalization, 1 million high-quality reads were randomly selected from each sample, with every read carrying a distinct molecular identifier. Reads sharing molecular identifiers were discarded rather than binned into consensus sequences. CDR3 identification, clonotype clustering and error correction used MiTCR with a Q25 quality threshold and the strictest error-elimination algorithm. A nonparametric unseen species model with Euler transformation was used to estimate lower-bound total TCR beta diversity. Using fastp at Q25 and MiXCR, TCRdb reprocessed the public reads and kept productive beta chains. Entries are consolidated by CDR3 protein sequence, retaining the most common genes and DNA. The V and J calls here are based on TCRdb, not the publication. This sample comprises roughly 1 million distinct CDR3 sequences, almost 25% of them detected only once. In total, the top ten clones hold less than 0.75% of the sample.

The same sample was also used in a study of T cells of mothers and their children. As that second paper reports: Donors were nine systemically healthy Caucasian individuals: three mothers and their six children. cDNA synthesis consumed the entire amount of extracted RNA, loaded at around 1.5 ug RNA in each 15 ul reaction. In the second PCR, sample barcodes and 2-4 random nucleotides were introduced via the M1S primer. Each mother yielded over 8.5 million TCR beta CDR3 reads and each child 2.5 million to 3.5 million reads. In both related and unrelated pairs, thymic selection shapes the output of TCR recombination in a similar way, with inherited differences having only a minor effect. Normalized repertoire overlap in related mother-child pairs was always slightly higher than in unrelated mother-child pairs, but the difference was never significant. With a sensitivity of about 100 clones per million clonotypes, no persistent microchimeric T cell clones were detected. In the study, deep NGS was used to compare the TCR beta repertoires of mothers and children, and features distinguishing related mother-child pairs from unrelated individuals were sought. Mothers averaged roughly 40 +/- 4 years of age and children averaged roughly 12 +/- 4 years. After adapter ligation was performed with NEBNext reagents, the libraries were sequenced on an Illumina HiSeq 2000 with 100+100 nt paired-end reads. To prevent cross-contamination, the mother and child libraries were prepared a month apart and were sequenced in separate runs. For each donor, between roughly 450,000 and 2,300,000 distinct TCR beta clonotypes were identified. Naive TCR beta clonotypes were estimated from low-frequency clonotypes matched to each donor's FACS-determined naive share, without sorting.

The chain couples TRBV4-1 to TRBJ2-7; the central 9 bases match TRBD2. Sequenced: blood. The sequence came from a girl between 2 and 10 years old in good health. The CDR3 here reads CASSLRTSVSYEQYF. In nucleotide form, the sequence is TGCGCCAGCAGCCTTAGGACTAGCGTCTCCTACGAGCAGTACTTC.